The rows below give T cell receptor beta chains drawn from one sample of a study of blood T cell repertoires in COVID-19. Profiling relied on immunoSEQ multiplex PCR, and the TCRdb table lists in-frame clones only, not all of them. The sample consists of 300,000 to 400,000 clones, approximately 88% of them appearing once. Sequenced sample: peripheral blood. These receptors were taken from a woman aged 30 to 39 with COVID-19, enrolled during active disease. Each CDR3 is given with its conserved first and last residue. The order of the fields is CDR3 DNA, CDR3 protein, D gene, clone size, CDR3 length, J gene, V gene. The D gene is left open where the match is weak. Clone size, where shown, is once, few, many, or a class for clones that have expanded.

DNA: TGTGCCAGCTCCGGGACTCCTAAAGAGACCCAGTACTTC
CDR3: CASSGTPKETQYF
D: .
size: .
length: 13
J: TRBJ2-5
V: TRBV12-3/TRBV12-4

DNA: TGCGCCAGCAGTGAGACAGGGCACGCCACCGGGGAGCTGTTTTTT
CDR3: CASSETGHATGELFF
D: .
size: .
length: 15
J: TRBJ2-2
V: TRBV10-1

DNA: TGTGCCAGCAGCTCTGGGACAGGAGGCAATCAGCCCCAGCATTTT
CDR3: CASSSGTGGNQPQHF
D: TRBD1
size: .
length: 15
J: TRBJ1-5
V: TRBV7-9

DNA: TGTGCCAGCGTATACAGGGCCGGGGATGAGCAGTTCTTC
CDR3: CASVYRAGDEQFF
D: .
size: .
length: 13
J: TRBJ2-1
V: TRBV2

DNA: TGTGCCAGCAGCCCCGGGACAGTTAGTGCTTTCTTT
CDR3: CASSPGTVSAFF
D: TRBD1
size: .
length: 12
J: TRBJ1-1
V: TRBV7-2

DNA: TGTGCCAGCAGCCAAGGGGGACGGGACTTTGAAGCTTTCTTT
CDR3: CASSQGGRDFEAFF
D: .
size: few
length: 14
J: TRBJ1-1
V: TRBV4-2

DNA: TGTGCCAGCAGCCGGATCCGGGTTAACAATGAGCAGTTCTTC
CDR3: CASSRIRVNNEQFF
D: .
size: .
length: 14
J: TRBJ2-1
V: TRBV7-8

DNA: TGTGCCAGCAGCTTAGGGGCAGGGGATCATGGCTACACCTTC
CDR3: CASSLGAGDHGYTF
D: .
size: few
length: 14
J: TRBJ1-2
V: TRBV13

DNA: TGTGCCATCCCGTCCGGAGAGGACTTTGGCTATGGCTACACCTTC
CDR3: CAIPSGEDFGYGYTF
D: .
size: .
length: 15
J: TRBJ1-2
V: TRBV10-3

DNA: TGTGCCATCAGTACCGGGACAGGGGAATGGGGCATCTATGGCTACACCTTC
CDR3: CAISTGTGEWGIYGYTF
D: TRBD1
size: .
length: 17
J: TRBJ1-2
V: TRBV10-3

DNA: TGTGCCAGCAGCCAAGCGCTAGCGGGGTTAAATGAGCAGTTCTTC
CDR3: CASSQALAGLNEQFF
D: TRBD2
size: .
length: 15
J: TRBJ2-1
V: TRBV3-1/TRBV3-2

DNA: TGTGCCAGCAGCTTAGTCAGGGTATACGAGCAGTACTTC
CDR3: CASSLVRVYEQYF
D: .
size: once
length: 13
J: TRBJ2-7
V: TRBV11-2

DNA: TGTGCCAGCAGTCCCGACTCAAACATTCAGTACTTC
CDR3: CASSPDSNIQYF
D: .
size: .
length: 12
J: TRBJ2-4
V: TRBV2

DNA: TGTGCCAGCAGTGGAGAAGAGACCCAGTACTTC
CDR3: CASSGEETQYF
D: .
size: .
length: 11
J: TRBJ2-5
V: TRBV2

DNA: TGTGCCATTACGGGACACCCTTCCCCTGGTGGCTACACCTTC
CDR3: CAITGHPSPGGYTF
D: .
size: .
length: 14
J: TRBJ1-2
V: TRBV2

DNA: TGTGCCAGCAGCTCTGGACTCCCAAGTGAGCAGTTCTTC
CDR3: CASSSGLPSEQFF
D: .
size: .
length: 13
J: TRBJ2-1
V: TRBV7-8

DNA: TGCGCCAGCAGGAAGACTTTTTTCTCCTACGAGCAGTACTTC
CDR3: CASRKTFFSYEQYF
D: .
size: .
length: 14
J: TRBJ2-7
V: TRBV4-1

DNA: TGTGCCAGCAGCAAAAAGAGGGTGACAGGGCATGAAAAGAACACTGAAGCTTTCTTT
CDR3: CASSKKRVTGHEKNTEAFF
D: .
size: .
length: 19
J: TRBJ1-1
V: TRBV21-1

DNA: TGTGCCAGCAGCTTCGGACAGGGGGATTCACCCCTCCACTTT
CDR3: CASSFGQGDSPLHF
D: TRBD1
size: .
length: 14
J: TRBJ1-6
V: TRBV7-9

DNA: TGTGCCAGCAGCTTTGGGGGGGTCTCCTACGAGCAGTACTTC
CDR3: CASSFGGVSYEQYF
D: TRBD2
size: .
length: 14
J: TRBJ2-7
V: TRBV13

DNA: TGTGCCAGCAGCTTTTTAGCTAACTATGGCTACACCTTC
CDR3: CASSFLANYGYTF
D: .
size: .
length: 13
J: TRBJ1-2
V: TRBV5-6

DNA: TGTGCCAGCAGCTTACAGGGATTAGGTGGCTACACCTTC
CDR3: CASSLQGLGGYTF
D: .
size: .
length: 13
J: TRBJ1-2
V: TRBV7-2

DNA: TGTGCCACCAGTGCGGCCACCTCCTCGGGCTACGAGCAGTACTTC
CDR3: CATSAATSSGYEQYF
D: .
size: .
length: 15
J: TRBJ2-7
V: TRBV24-1

DNA: TGCAGCGTTATTCGTCGAGCCGGGAAAAGCACAGATACGCAGTATTTT
CDR3: CSVIRRAGKSTDTQYF
D: .
size: .
length: 16
J: TRBJ2-3
V: TRBV29-1

DNA: TGTGCCAGCAGTGATCGGACAGGGGAAGGCTATGGCTACACCTTC
CDR3: CASSDRTGEGYGYTF
D: TRBD1
size: few
length: 15
J: TRBJ1-2
V: TRBV6-1

DNA: TGCGCCAGCAGCTTCGGGACGGGAGGGAATCAGCCCCAGCATTTT
CDR3: CASSFGTGGNQPQHF
D: .
size: .
length: 15
J: TRBJ1-5
V: TRBV5-1

DNA: TGTGCCACTAAAGACAGGGGAAATGCGAATGAGCAGTTCTTC
CDR3: CATKDRGNANEQFF
D: TRBD1
size: .
length: 14
J: TRBJ2-1
V: TRBV19

DNA: TGTGCCAGCAGCTTCACAGGGGGTAATGAAAAACTGTTTTTT
CDR3: CASSFTGGNEKLFF
D: TRBD1
size: .
length: 14
J: TRBJ1-4
V: TRBV7-9

DNA: TGCGCCAGCAGCCAAGATAGAGCGCTCTCCCAGTACTTC
CDR3: CASSQDRALSQYF
D: .
size: .
length: 13
J: TRBJ2-5
V: TRBV4-3

DNA: TGCGCCAGCAGCCGGGGGACCCCATCGGGCTACACCTTC
CDR3: CASSRGTPSGYTF
D: .
size: .
length: 13
J: TRBJ1-2
V: TRBV5-1

DNA: TGTGCCAGCAGCCAGGATCCAGGGGGCACTGAAGCTTTCTTT
CDR3: CASSQDPGGTEAFF
D: TRBD1
size: once
length: 14
J: TRBJ1-1
V: TRBV3-1/TRBV3-2

DNA: TGTGCCAGCAGTTTCCAGGGTGTCACTGAAGCTTTCTTT
CDR3: CASSFQGVTEAFF
D: .
size: .
length: 13
J: TRBJ1-1
V: TRBV27

DNA: TGTGCCAGCAGTCCTTTTATTAACGGGGGGCGAACTGAAGCTTTCTTT
CDR3: CASSPFINGGRTEAFF
D: .
size: .
length: 16
J: TRBJ1-1
V: TRBV28

DNA: TGTGCCAGCAGTTACACCGGGCAAGCGGATTCACCCCTCCACTTT
CDR3: CASSYTGQADSPLHF
D: .
size: .
length: 15
J: TRBJ1-6
V: TRBV6-5

DNA: TGTGCCAGCAGTCGCAGCGGGGCCGGGGGTGAGCAGTTCTTC
CDR3: CASSRSGAGGEQFF
D: TRBD2
size: once
length: 14
J: TRBJ2-1
V: TRBV6-2/TRBV6-3

DNA: TGTGCCAGCGAGAGCGGGGGCACAGATACGCAGTATTTT
CDR3: CASESGGTDTQYF
D: TRBD2
size: .
length: 13
J: TRBJ2-3
V: TRBV6-6

DNA: TGTGCCAGCAGACAGGGTTTGGACTATGGCTACACCTTC
CDR3: CASRQGLDYGYTF
D: .
size: .
length: 13
J: TRBJ1-2
V: TRBV28

DNA: TGTGCCAGCAGCCGACCCTTAGGACTAGCGGGGGACCTAGATACGCAGTATTTT
CDR3: CASSRPLGLAGDLDTQYF
D: TRBD2
size: .
length: 18
J: TRBJ2-3
V: TRBV4-2

DNA: TGTGCCAGCAGTCAAGAAACCCAGGGGGCTTCTGGCTACACCTTC
CDR3: CASSQETQGASGYTF
D: TRBD1
size: .
length: 15
J: TRBJ1-2
V: TRBV6-2/TRBV6-3

DNA: TGCAGCGTTGAACCCCCCACTCGTAACCCTAGCACAGATACGCAGTATTTT
CDR3: CSVEPPTRNPSTDTQYF
D: .
size: .
length: 17
J: TRBJ2-3
V: TRBV29-1

DNA: TGCAGCGTTGTCCTAGGGGCGAATCAGCCCCAGCATTTT
CDR3: CSVVLGANQPQHF
D: .
size: .
length: 13
J: TRBJ1-5
V: TRBV29-1

DNA: TGTGCCAGCAGTGACAGGACAGCCTTTAGTGGCTACACCTTC
CDR3: CASSDRTAFSGYTF
D: .
size: .
length: 14
J: TRBJ1-2
V: TRBV25-1

DNA: TGTGCCAGCATCCGGTCAATCACCGCCGGGGAGCTGTTTTTT
CDR3: CASIRSITAGELFF
D: .
size: .
length: 14
J: TRBJ2-2
V: TRBV2

DNA: TGTGCCAGCTCACCAACTAGCGGGGGGGCCACGGATACGCAGTATTTT
CDR3: CASSPTSGGATDTQYF
D: TRBD2
size: .
length: 16
J: TRBJ2-3
V: TRBV18

DNA: TGCGCCAGCAGCCAAGATTGGACAGGGGCAACTAATGAAAAACTGTTTTTT
CDR3: CASSQDWTGATNEKLFF
D: TRBD1
size: .
length: 17
J: TRBJ1-4
V: TRBV4-3

DNA: TGTGCCAGCAGCGCCCAGGGGGCGGACACTGAAGCTTTCTTT
CDR3: CASSAQGADTEAFF
D: TRBD1
size: .
length: 14
J: TRBJ1-1
V: TRBV6-5

DNA: TGCGCCAGCAGCCGCCTAGGGACAGTCAATGAGCAGTTCTTC
CDR3: CASSRLGTVNEQFF
D: TRBD1
size: .
length: 14
J: TRBJ2-1
V: TRBV5-1

DNA: TGTGCCAGCAGCTTAATGTCGGTTACGAGCACTGAAGCTTTCTTT
CDR3: CASSLMSVTSTEAFF
D: .
size: .
length: 15
J: TRBJ1-1
V: TRBV7-9

DNA: TGCAGCGCCGTTACAGGGGGCGAGGAGACCCAGTACTTC
CDR3: CSAVTGGEETQYF
D: TRBD1
size: .
length: 13
J: TRBJ2-5
V: TRBV29-1

DNA: TGTGCCAGCAGTTTAGGACAGACCTACGAGCAGTACTTC
CDR3: CASSLGQTYEQYF
D: .
size: .
length: 13
J: TRBJ2-7
V: TRBV12-3/TRBV12-4

DNA: TGTGCCAGTACCCTTCGACAGGGGTTACAGCCCCAGCATTTT
CDR3: CASTLRQGLQPQHF
D: TRBD1
size: .
length: 14
J: TRBJ1-5
V: TRBV19

DNA: TGTGCCAGCAGTAAGAGACAGGGGGCGATGGATTCACCCCTCCACTTT
CDR3: CASSKRQGAMDSPLHF
D: TRBD1
size: .
length: 16
J: TRBJ1-6
V: TRBV6-2/TRBV6-3

DNA: TGTGCCAGCAGCTTCGCGGGGGAATACAATGAGCAGTTCTTC
CDR3: CASSFAGEYNEQFF
D: TRBD2
size: .
length: 14
J: TRBJ2-1
V: TRBV11-3

DNA: TGTGCCAGCAGTGCCTCAACGGATCAGCCCCAGCATTTT
CDR3: CASSASTDQPQHF
D: .
size: .
length: 13
J: TRBJ1-5
V: TRBV12-3/TRBV12-4

DNA: TGTGCCACCGGAGCACGGCCGAACACTGAAGCTTTCTTT
CDR3: CATGARPNTEAFF
D: .
size: .
length: 13
J: TRBJ1-1
V: TRBV19